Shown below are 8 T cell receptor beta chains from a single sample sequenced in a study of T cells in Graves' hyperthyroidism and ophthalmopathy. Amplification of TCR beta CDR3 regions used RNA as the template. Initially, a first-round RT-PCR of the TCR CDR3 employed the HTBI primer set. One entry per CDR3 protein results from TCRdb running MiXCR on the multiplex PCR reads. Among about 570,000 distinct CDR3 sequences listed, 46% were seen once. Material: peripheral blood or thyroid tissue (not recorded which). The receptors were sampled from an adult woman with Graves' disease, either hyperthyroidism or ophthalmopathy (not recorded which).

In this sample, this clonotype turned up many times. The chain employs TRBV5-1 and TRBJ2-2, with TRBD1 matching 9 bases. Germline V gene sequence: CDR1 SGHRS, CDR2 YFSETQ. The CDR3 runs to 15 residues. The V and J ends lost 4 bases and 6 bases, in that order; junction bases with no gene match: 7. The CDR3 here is CASSTYRGRAGELFF. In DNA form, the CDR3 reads TGCGCCAGCAGCACCTACAGGGGGCGCGCCGGGGAGCTGTTTTTT.

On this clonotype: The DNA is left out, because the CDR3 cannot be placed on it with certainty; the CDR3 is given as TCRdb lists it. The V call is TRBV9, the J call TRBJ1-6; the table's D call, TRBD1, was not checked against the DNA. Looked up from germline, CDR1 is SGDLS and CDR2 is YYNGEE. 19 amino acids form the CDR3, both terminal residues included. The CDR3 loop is CACSARLPWGERYNSPLHF.

The CDR3 nucleotides read TGTGCCAGCTCGACAGGGGCCGTCTATGGCTACACCTTC. Protein sequence: CASSTGAVYGYTF. This chain joins TRBV7-9 and TRBJ1-2; 8 nucleotides line up with TRBD1. The germline V gene encodes CDR1 SEHNR and CDR2 FQNEAQ (reference sequence). The J segment lost 4 bases and the V segment lost 8 bases, leaving 6 bases of the junction unmatched. The CDR3 has 13 residues.

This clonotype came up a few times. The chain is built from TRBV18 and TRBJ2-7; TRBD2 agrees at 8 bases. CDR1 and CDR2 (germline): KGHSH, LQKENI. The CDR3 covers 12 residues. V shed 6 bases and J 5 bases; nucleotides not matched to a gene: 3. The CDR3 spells CASSSGGHEQYF. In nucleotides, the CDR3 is TGTGCCAGCTCCTCGGGGGGGCACGAGCAGTACTTC.

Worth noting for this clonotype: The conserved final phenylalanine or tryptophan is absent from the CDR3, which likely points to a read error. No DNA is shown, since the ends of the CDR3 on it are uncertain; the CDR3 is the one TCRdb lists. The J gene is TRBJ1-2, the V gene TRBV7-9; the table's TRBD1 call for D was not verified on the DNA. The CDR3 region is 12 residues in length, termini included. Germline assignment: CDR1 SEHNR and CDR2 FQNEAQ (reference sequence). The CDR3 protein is CASSSNAGQHTY.

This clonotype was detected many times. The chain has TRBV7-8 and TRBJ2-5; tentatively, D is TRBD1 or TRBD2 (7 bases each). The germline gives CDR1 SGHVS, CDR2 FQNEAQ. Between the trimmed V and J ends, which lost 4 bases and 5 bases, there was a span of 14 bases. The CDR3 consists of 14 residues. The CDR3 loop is CASSYPGGGETQYF. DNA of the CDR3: TGTGCCAGCAGCTACCCAGGGGGGGGGGAGACCCAGTACTTC.

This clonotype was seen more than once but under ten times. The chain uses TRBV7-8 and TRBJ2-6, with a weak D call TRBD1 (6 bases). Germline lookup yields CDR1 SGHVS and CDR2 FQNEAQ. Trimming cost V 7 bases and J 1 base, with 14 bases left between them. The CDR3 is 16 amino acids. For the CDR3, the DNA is TGTGCCAGCACCCTAACGGACAGATCTGGGGCCAACGTCCTGACTTTC. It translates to CASTLTDRSGANVLTF.

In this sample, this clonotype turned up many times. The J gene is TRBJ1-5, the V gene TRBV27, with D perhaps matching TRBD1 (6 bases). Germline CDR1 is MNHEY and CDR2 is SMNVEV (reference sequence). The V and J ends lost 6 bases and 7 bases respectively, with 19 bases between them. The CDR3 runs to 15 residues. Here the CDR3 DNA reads TGTGCCAGCAGCCAAGGGGCACAGGGCTGGCAGCCCCAGCATTTT. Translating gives CASSQGAQGWQPQHF.